The 13 T cell receptor beta chains below were found in one sample sequenced in a study of T cell responses to AZD1222 COVID-19 vaccine. Clones were sequenced by immunoSEQ multiplex PCR, and TCRdb holds only the in-frame ones, with some missing. The table lists 150,000 to 200,000 clones, around nine tenths of them singletons, with over 4.5% in the top ten. Sequenced here: peripheral blood, sampled on day 0 of AZD1222 vaccination. The source of these receptors is an adult in good health.

The chain carries TRBV7-2 and TRBJ2-3, with D perhaps matching TRBD1 (6 bases). V dropped 1 base and J dropped 1 base, with 18 bases sitting between them. The CDR3 is 18 amino acids. CDR1 is SGHTA and CDR2 is FQGNSA in the germline V gene. CDR3 DNA: TGTGCCAGCAGCTTAGGGGCACTGGGGGCGAGCGGCACAGATACGCAGTATTTT. It is translated as CASSLGALGASGTDTQYF.

V is TRBV5-4 and J is TRBJ2-3; D call uncertain. This CDR3 has 15 amino acids. Trimming pared 7 bases from V and 4 bases from J, leaving 19 bases between. Looked up from germline, CDR1 is SGHNT and CDR2 is YYREEE (reference sequence). The CDR3, as DNA: TGTGCCAGCGGAGCCCAACTGAATGAGGCAGATACGCAGTATTTT. It encodes CASGAQLNEADTQYF.

This clone has only a few counts. The chain recombines TRBV24-1 with TRBJ2-2; no reliable D call. The germline V and J ends were trimmed by 2 bases and 5 bases, with 11 bases remaining between them. Germline assignment: CDR1 KGHDR and CDR2 SFDVKD. The CDR3 runs 15 residues. This CDR3 is CATSDSSTGTGELFF. DNA of the CDR3: TGTGCCACCAGTGATTCAAGTACTGGGACCGGGGAGCTGTTTTTT.

The chain has TRBV3-1 (or the pseudogene TRBV3-2) and TRBJ1-2; 7 nucleotides align to TRBD1. The CDR3 is made up of 15 amino acids. V shed 1 base, J shed 7 bases, and the junction held 9 bases outside the gene matches. CDR1 is LGHDT, CDR2 YNNKEL, per germline (reference sequence). CDR3 region: CASSQVSGTESGYTF. The DNA of the CDR3 is TGTGCCAGCAGCCAAGTCAGTGGGACAGAGTCTGGCTACACCTTC.

This chain links TRBV6-2 or TRBV6-3 with TRBJ1-5; 8 nucleotides agree with TRBD1. V shed 2 bases, J shed 4 bases, and the junction held 4 bases outside the gene matches. Germline V lookup: CDR1 MNHEY, CDR2 SVGEGT. The CDR3 runs to 15 residues. The CDR3 DNA reads as TGTGCCAGCAGTTACACCTGGACAGGGAATCAGCCCCAGCATTTT. Translated: CASSYTWTGNQPQHF.

The table lists this clone with a few counts. V is TRBV28 and J is TRBJ1-3, with 10 bases identical to TRBD1. CDR1 MDHEN and CDR2 SYDVKM come from the germline V gene. Trimming cost V 5 bases and J 2 bases; bases outside gene matches: 9. The CDR3 contains 17 residues. The CDR3 is CASSTTRQGAAGNTIYF. The CDR3, as DNA: TGTGCCAGCAGTACAACCCGACAGGGGGCGGCTGGAAACACCATATATTTT.

This chain connects TRBV30 to TRBJ1-6; TRBD1 is a possible D gene (6 bases). CDR3 length equals 15 residues. The germline V and J ends were trimmed by 0 bases and 2 bases, with 8 bases remaining between them. Germline V gene data show CDR1 as GTSNPN and CDR2 as SVGIG (reference sequence). The CDR3 region is CAWSVGQPYNSPLHF. The CDR3 DNA reads as TGTGCCTGGAGTGTGGGACAACCCTATAATTCACCCCTCCACTTT.

This sequence joins TRBV28 and TRBJ1-5; tentatively, D is TRBD1 (5 bases). CDR3 length: 18 amino acids. V was cut by 2 bases and J by 0 bases, with 17 bases left in between. The germline V gene has CDR1 MDHEN and CDR2 SYDVKM. CDR3 DNA sequence: TGTGCCAGCAGTTTAAGTTATGAAGGGGCGCGTAGCAATCAGCCCCAGCATTTT. It is translated as CASSLSYEGARSNQPQHF.

The chain uses TRBV7-9 and TRBJ1-6; D gene ambiguous. V lost 5 bases and J lost 5, with 4 bases in between. CDR1 SEHNR and CDR2 FQNEAQ come from the germline V gene (reference sequence). This CDR3 region has 12 residues. CDR3 DNA sequence: TGTGCCAGCAGCCTGGATAATTCACCCCTCCACTTT. Translated, it gives CASSLDNSPLHF. Variable domain in full (rest from reference TRBV7-9 and TRBJ1-6): DTGVSQNPRHKITKRGQNVTFRCDPISEHNRLYWYRQTLGQGPEFLTYFQNEAQLEKSRLLSDRFSAERPKGSFSTLEIQRTEQGDSAMYLCASSLDNSPLHFGNGTRLTVT.

V and J are TRBV4-1 and TRBJ2-3; D tentatively reads TRBD1 or TRBD2 (5 bases each). This CDR3 has 13 residues. Germline CDR1 MGHRA, CDR2 YSYEKL. V lost 0 bases and J 8 bases, leaving 9 bases between the germline ends. In nucleotides, the CDR3 is TGCGCCAGCAGCCAAGATCCGAGGGGTACGCAGTATTTT. Amino acid sequence: CASSQDPRGTQYF.

This clone was observed a single time. The gene calls are TRBV9 and TRBJ2-5, with 15 bases matching TRBD2. Germline CDR1 is SGDLS and CDR2 is YYNGEE. CDR3 length equals 18 residues. Unmatched junction bases numbered 11, after V lost 3 bases and J lost 5 bases. CDR3 DNA sequence: TGTGCCAGCAGCGACGGACTAGCGGGAGGGCCTAGCTGGGAGACCCAGTACTTC. Translating it yields CASSDGLAGGPSWETQYF.

V is TRBV24-1 and J is TRBJ2-5; TRBD2 is a possible D gene (5 bases). This CDR3 contains 14 residues. Germline CDR1 and CDR2: KGHDR and SFDVKD. The V end lost 4 bases, the J end lost 7 bases, and 15 bases lay between the germline ends. As DNA, the CDR3 is TGTGCCACCAGTGACCCCGGGGTAGTTGGGACCCAGTACTTC. Its translation is CATSDPGVVGTQYF.

This chain joins TRBV4-3 and TRBJ1-4; 10 bases align to TRBD1. The V segment lost 4 bases and the J segment 5 bases; nucleotides outside the gene matches: 1. Per germline, CDR1 LGHNA and CDR2 YSLEER. The CDR3 has 14 amino acids. CDR3 in amino acids: CASSRGQGNEKLFF. CDR3 bases: TGCGCCAGCAGCCGGGGACAGGGGAATGAAAAACTGTTTTTT.